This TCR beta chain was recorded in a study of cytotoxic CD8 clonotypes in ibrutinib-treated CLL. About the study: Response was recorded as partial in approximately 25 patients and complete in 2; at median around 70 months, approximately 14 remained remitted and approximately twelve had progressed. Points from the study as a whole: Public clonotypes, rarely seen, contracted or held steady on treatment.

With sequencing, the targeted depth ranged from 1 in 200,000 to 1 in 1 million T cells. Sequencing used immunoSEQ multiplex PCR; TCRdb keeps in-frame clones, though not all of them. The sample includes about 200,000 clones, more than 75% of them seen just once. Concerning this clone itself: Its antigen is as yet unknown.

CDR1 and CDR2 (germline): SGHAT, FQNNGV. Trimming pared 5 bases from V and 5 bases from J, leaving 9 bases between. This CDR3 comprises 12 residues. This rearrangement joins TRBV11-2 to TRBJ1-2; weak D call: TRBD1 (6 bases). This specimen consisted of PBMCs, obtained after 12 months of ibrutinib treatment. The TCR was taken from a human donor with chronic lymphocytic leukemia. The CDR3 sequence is CASSADSYGYTF. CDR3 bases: TGTGCCAGCAGCGCGGACAGTTATGGCTACACCTTC. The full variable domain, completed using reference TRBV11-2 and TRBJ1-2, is EAGVAQSPRYKIIEKRQSVAFWCNPISGHATLYWYQQILGQGPKLLIQFQNNGVVDDSQLPKDRFSAERLKGVDSTLKIQPAKLEDSAVYLCASSADSYGYTFGSGTRLTVV.